This T cell receptor beta chain stems from a study of blood T cell repertoires in COVID-19 (dated by TCRdb to about 2020). For context, the study as a whole: Collaborator samples came from the United States, Italy and Spain and covered acute and convalescent phases of COVID-19. The material from the prospective study consisted of cDNA or gDNA derived from T cells, B-cell-depleted T cells, or PBMCs. Nearly every sample came with metadata listing a de-identified subject ID, COVID-19 status, age in years and sex. Deeply sampled blood TCRbeta repertoires from subjects exposed to, actively infected with, or recovered from COVID-19 were included in the dataset. A freely available public database, intended as a resource for researchers studying the immune response to SARS-CoV-2, is where the repertoires were released. Where HLA class I and class II types were available, the types were taken from metadata supplied by the sample provider, not from assay-based typing. The samples were drawn from the first 160 participants of the ongoing ImmuneRACE study and from more than 1,000 subjects provided by 6 global collaborators.

TCRbeta CDR3 regions were amplified from genomic DNA by means of the immunoSEQ Assay, a bias-controlled multiplex PCR. The authors' pipeline ran thus. Nucleated cell counts per sample were estimated from amplification of reference gene primers within the assay. Sequence reads were collapsed and filtered to measure the absolute abundance of every unique TCRbeta CDR3 rearrangement. For each sample, productive Simpson clonality was calculated as the square root of Simpson's diversity index over productive rearrangements. TCRdb took this table from immuneACCESS and kept in-frame rearrangements with V and J called. Such tables lack part of the clones; where checked against another copy, unresolved V genes explain under half of the gap, and the rest is unexplained. D and trimming were read from the DNA, whereas the V and J calls and clone size are those reported in that table. For this sample there are some 70,000 clones; more than 75% appear just once. Over 9.5% of the sample comes from the top ten.

As for this clone: The specificity of this receptor is unknown. Per-base quality was not reported, and no clone a single base away is much larger than it.

Participants in the prospective study were aged about 18 to 90 years, lived in 20 to 25 United States geographic areas, and enrolled through a virtual design. To assign participants to cohorts, the prospective study relied on clinical history that participants themselves reported in a screening survey and a study questionnaire. ImmuneRACE Cohort 3 recovered participants were defined by two consecutive negative NP/OP PCR tests, healthcare professional clearance, or symptom resolution. In the prospective study, whole blood, serum and a nasopharyngeal or oropharyngeal swab were collected from each participant by mobile phlebotomists. Prospective study participants could optionally give additional blood draws and questionnaires over an approximately two-month period. Blood samples from the prospective study were shipped frozen or at room temperature prior to DNA extraction. What the work shows at the level of the full study, not this receptor alone: The quantity of clinical and demographic metadata differed by source and by participant and was supplied without curation.

The germline V gene gives CDR1 as ENHRY and CDR2 as SYGVKD. Trimming takes 3 bases from V and 6 bases from J, and the germline ends sit 15 bases apart. The CDR3 contains 14 residues, cysteine and phenylalanine counted. The DNA shown is the 42-base CDR3, in frame from base 1. The sample was PBMCs or T cells enriched from blood (not recorded which). This receptor was taken from a woman aged 40-49 years who had recovered from COVID-19. This sequence uses TRBV10-3 and TRBJ2-7, and the D gene may be TRBD1, 6 bases matching. DNA sequence: TGTGCCATCAGTGAAGAAACAGGGTTTTCCGAGCAGTACTTC. The translation is CAISEETGFSEQYF.